Sequencing of this TCR beta chain was carried out in a study of metastatic and nonmetastatic thyroid tumors. Study in general: Malignant thyroid and benign thyroid patients provided blood and tumor or nodule tissue whose repertoires were compared.

The table lists this clone with many counts. MiXCR reprocessed the PCR reads for TCRdb. The sample includes 25,000 to 35,000 clones, approximately 10% of them seen just once. Until they underwent thyroid surgery, no patient had received any treatment. CDR3 length: 14 amino acids. The V gene lost 6 bases and the J gene lost 0 bases, with 8 bases spanning the gap. Germline CDR1 reads MNHNS; CDR2 reads SASEGT. What was sequenced was blood. This sequence joins TRBV6-1 and TRBJ2-2; D remains ambiguous. The clonotype comes from a female donor with papillary thyroid cancer or a benign thyroid nodule (not recorded which). Some clones in this sample may be carry-over from other donors' samples. As DNA, the CDR3 is TGTGCCAGCAGCAAATTTTCGAACACCGGGGAGCTGTTTTTT. Protein: CASSKFSNTGELFF.